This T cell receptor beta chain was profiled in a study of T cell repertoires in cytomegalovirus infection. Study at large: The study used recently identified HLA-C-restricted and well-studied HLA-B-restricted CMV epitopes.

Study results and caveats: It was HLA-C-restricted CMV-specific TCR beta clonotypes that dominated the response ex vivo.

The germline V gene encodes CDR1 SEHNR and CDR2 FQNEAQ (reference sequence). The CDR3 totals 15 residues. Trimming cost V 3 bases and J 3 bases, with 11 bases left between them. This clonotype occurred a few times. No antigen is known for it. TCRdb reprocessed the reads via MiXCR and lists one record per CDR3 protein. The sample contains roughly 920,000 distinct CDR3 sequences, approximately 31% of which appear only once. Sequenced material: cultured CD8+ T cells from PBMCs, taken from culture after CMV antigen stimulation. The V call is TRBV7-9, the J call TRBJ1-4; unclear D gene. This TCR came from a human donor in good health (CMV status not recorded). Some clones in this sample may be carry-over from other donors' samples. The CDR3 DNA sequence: TGTGCCAGCAGCTTTTTGGAGGACGCTAATGAAAAACTGTTTTTT. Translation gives CASSFLEDANEKLFF.